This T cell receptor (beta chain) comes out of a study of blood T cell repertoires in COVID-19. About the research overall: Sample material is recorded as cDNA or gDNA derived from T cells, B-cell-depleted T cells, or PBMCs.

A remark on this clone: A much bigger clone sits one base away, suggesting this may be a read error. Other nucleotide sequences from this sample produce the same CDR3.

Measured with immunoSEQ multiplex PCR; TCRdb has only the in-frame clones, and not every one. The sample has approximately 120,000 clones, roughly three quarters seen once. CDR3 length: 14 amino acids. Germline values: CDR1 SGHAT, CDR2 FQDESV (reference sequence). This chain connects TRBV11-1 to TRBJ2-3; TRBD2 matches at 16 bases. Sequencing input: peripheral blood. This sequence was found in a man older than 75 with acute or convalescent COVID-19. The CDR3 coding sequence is TGTGCTAGCAGCGGGACTAGCGGGGGGGCCAAGCAGTATTTT. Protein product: CASSGTSGGAKQYF.